These 7 T cell receptor beta chains were sequenced from one sample in a study of blood T cell repertoires in COVID-19. Clones were sequenced by immunoSEQ multiplex PCR, and TCRdb holds only the in-frame ones, with some missing. The data hold around 77,000 clones, with around 80% observed a single time. Sequences were obtained from peripheral blood. The receptors originated from a woman older than 75 with active or convalescent COVID-19.

The rearrangement links TRBV6-2 or TRBV6-3 to TRBJ2-3; TRBD1 is a possible D gene (5 bases). V dropped 2 bases and J dropped 10 bases, with 13 bases sitting between them. This CDR3 region has 13 residues. From germline, CDR1 is MNHEY and CDR2 SVGEGT. CDR3 coding DNA: TGTGCCAGCAGTTACCTAAGGGGATATCCGCAGTATTTT. This gives the protein CASSYLRGYPQYF.

This rearrangement joins TRBV11-3 to TRBJ2-1; 10 bases agree with TRBD1. Unmatched junction bases numbered 9, after V lost 5 bases and J lost 5 bases. Germline loops: CDR1 SGHNT, CDR2 YENEEA. This CDR3 is built from 16 residues. CDR3 nucleotide sequence: TGTGCCAGCAGCCCGTCAGCCGGGACAGGGGACAATGAGCAGTTCTTC. This translates into CASSPSAGTGDNEQFF.

The chain uses TRBV19 and TRBJ1-1; D call uncertain. V lost 2 bases and J 1 base, leaving 8 bases between the germline ends. Germline V gene data show CDR1 as LNHDA and CDR2 as SQIVND (reference sequence). The CDR3 contains 14 residues. The CDR3: CASSIYEGNTEAFF. The CDR3 DNA reads TGTGCCAGTAGTATATACGAGGGGAACACTGAAGCTTTCTTT.

This clone has only one observation. CDR3 DNA sequence: TGTGCCAGCAGTTACTTTTTGGGACACAAGAACACTGAAGCTTTCTTT. Amino acid sequence: CASSYFLGHKNTEAFF. This rearrangement joins TRBV6-5 to TRBJ1-1; maybe TRBD1 (6 bases). In germline, CDR1 is MNHEY, CDR2 SVGAGI. V was clipped by 1 base and J by 1 base, with 13 bases between them. CDR3 length: 16 amino acids.

V and J are TRBV28 and TRBJ2-2, with 8 bases aligning to TRBD1. Germline V gives CDR1 MDHEN, CDR2 SYDVKM. The CDR3 contains 11 residues. The trim removed 7 bases at V and 15 bases at J, leaving 7 bases unmatched. CDR3 nucleotide sequence: TGTGCCAGCATTGGGACAGGAAGAGTGTTTTTT. Translation: CASIGTGRVFF.

The chain joins TRBV28 to TRBJ1-3, with D uncertain. V lost 7 bases to trimming and J lost 2 bases, with 12 bases between them. Germline CDR1 MDHEN, CDR2 SYDVKM. The CDR3 consists of 14 residues. CDR3 nucleotide sequence: TGTGCCAGCATTTCCCCAGGTACTGGAAACACCATATATTTT. Translating gives CASISPGTGNTIYF.

This chain connects TRBV28 to TRBJ2-2; TRBD1 agrees at 8 bases. Germline V lookup: CDR1 MDHEN, CDR2 SYDVKM. CDR3 size: 15 residues. The ends lost 3 bases at V and 3 bases at J; junction bases unmatched: 3. In DNA, the CDR3 is TGTGCCAGCAGTTTCCCAGGGGGCGACACCGGGGAGCTGTTTTTT. This codes for CASSFPGGDTGELFF.